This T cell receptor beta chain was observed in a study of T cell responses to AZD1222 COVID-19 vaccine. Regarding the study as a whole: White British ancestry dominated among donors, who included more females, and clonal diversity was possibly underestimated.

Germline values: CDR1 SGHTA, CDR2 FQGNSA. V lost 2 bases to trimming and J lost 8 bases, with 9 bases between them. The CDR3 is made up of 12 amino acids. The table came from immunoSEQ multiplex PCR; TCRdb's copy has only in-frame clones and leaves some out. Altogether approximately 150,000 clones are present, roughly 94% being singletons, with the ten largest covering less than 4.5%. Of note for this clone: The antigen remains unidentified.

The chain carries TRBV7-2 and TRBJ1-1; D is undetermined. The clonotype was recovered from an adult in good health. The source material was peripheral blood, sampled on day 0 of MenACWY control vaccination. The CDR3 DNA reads TGTGCCAGCAGCTTACAACACGTAGAAGCTTTCTTT. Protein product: CASSLQHVEAFF.